This TCR beta chain comes out of a study of sequential checkpoint blockade in melanoma. Study at large: More than 20 patients had tumor biopsies before treatment and at week 13.

This clone was picked up a small number of times. This sample's treatment: randomized to nivolumab then ipilimumab (arm A) or the reverse (arm B). Trimming pared 5 bases from V and 5 bases from J, leaving 10 bases between. Germline V gene lookup returns CDR1 MNHGY and CDR2 SAAAGT. CDR3 size: 13 residues. Sequenced by immunoSEQ multiplex PCR; TCRdb stores in-frame clones only, minus some. The sample shows roughly 20,000 clones, 27% of them seen only once. The chain employs TRBV6-8 and TRBJ2-1; D call uncertain. The TCR comes from a human donor with melanoma. The source was tumor tissue (inferred from file names), collected from a patient given nivolumab and ipilimumab in sequence. This CDR3 reads CASSRNYDNEQFF. Written as DNA, the CDR3 is TGTGCCAGCAGTAGAAATTACGACAATGAGCAGTTCTTC.